The 6 T cell receptor beta chains presented below share a single source sample, sequenced in a study of T-cell memory formation after mild COVID-19. A single record per CDR3 protein comes from TCRdb applying MiXCR to the 5' RACE reads. The sample lists about 440,000 distinct CDR3 sequences; 15% to 20% were seen once. Source material: PBMCs or a T cell subset sorted from them (not recorded which). Receptors were obtained from an adult woman who had mild COVID-19 (a few samples of this study predate the infection). Cell type and time point are not known.

The rearrangement joins TRBV4-3 to TRBJ1-2; the D is unclear. This CDR3 has 15 amino acids. Germline loops: CDR1 LGHNA, CDR2 YSLEER. Trimming shortened V by 1 base and J by 4 bases, and 13 bases separated the two germline ends. The CDR3 protein is CASSQGPSLLYGYTF. The CDR3 bases are TGCGCCAGCAGCCAAGGCCCCAGCCTCCTCTATGGCTACACCTTC.

V usage is TRBV24-1 and J usage is TRBJ2-3; 7 bases align to TRBD2. CDR3 length: 14 residues. Germline lookup yields CDR1 KGHDR and CDR2 SFDVKD. Trimming cost V 0 bases and J 6 bases; bases outside gene matches: 2. CDR3 in DNA: TGTGCCACCAGTGATTTGGGGGGGGTCGATACGCAGTATTTT. Translated: CATSDLGGVDTQYF.

This clonotype was detected only a few times. The V call is TRBV24-1, the J call TRBJ1-5; D ambiguous. V was trimmed by 4 bases and J by 0 bases, leaving 9 bases between them. CDR1 and CDR2 from the germline V gene are KGHDR and SFDVKD. The CDR3 runs 15 residues. CDR3 amino acids: CATSEGLNSNQPQHF. The CDR3 DNA reads TGTGCCACCAGTGAGGGCTTGAATAGCAATCAGCCCCAGCATTTT.

This clonotype showed up many times. This chain links TRBV6-4 with TRBJ2-1, with 9 bases matching TRBD2. The ends lost 6 bases at V and 9 bases at J; junction bases unmatched: 15. This CDR3 comprises 16 residues. Germline CDR1 and CDR2: MRHNA and SNTAGT. The CDR3 loop is CASSARWERGEGEQFF. Written as DNA, the CDR3 is TGTGCCAGCAGCGCCCGTTGGGAGCGGGGGGAGGGTGAGCAGTTCTTC.

The chain couples TRBV12-3 or TRBV12-4 to TRBJ1-2; no clear D gene. The ends were cut back, 3 bases at V and 5 bases at J, with 10 bases in the middle. The CDR3 runs to 13 residues. The CDR3 reads CASSLIGWYGYTF. CDR3 sequence (DNA): TGTGCCAGCAGTTTGATTGGGTGGTATGGCTACACCTTC.

The chain couples TRBV6-5 to TRBJ2-5; possible D gene TRBD2, 6 bases. This CDR3 contains 14 residues. The germline V gene has CDR1 MNHEY and CDR2 SVGAGI. With 7 bases removed from V and 7 bases from J, the gap between germline ends came to 19 bases. In DNA, the CDR3 is TGTGCCAGCATCGGGACTTCCGAGGTCGGGACCCAGTACTTC. Its protein is CASIGTSEVGTQYF.